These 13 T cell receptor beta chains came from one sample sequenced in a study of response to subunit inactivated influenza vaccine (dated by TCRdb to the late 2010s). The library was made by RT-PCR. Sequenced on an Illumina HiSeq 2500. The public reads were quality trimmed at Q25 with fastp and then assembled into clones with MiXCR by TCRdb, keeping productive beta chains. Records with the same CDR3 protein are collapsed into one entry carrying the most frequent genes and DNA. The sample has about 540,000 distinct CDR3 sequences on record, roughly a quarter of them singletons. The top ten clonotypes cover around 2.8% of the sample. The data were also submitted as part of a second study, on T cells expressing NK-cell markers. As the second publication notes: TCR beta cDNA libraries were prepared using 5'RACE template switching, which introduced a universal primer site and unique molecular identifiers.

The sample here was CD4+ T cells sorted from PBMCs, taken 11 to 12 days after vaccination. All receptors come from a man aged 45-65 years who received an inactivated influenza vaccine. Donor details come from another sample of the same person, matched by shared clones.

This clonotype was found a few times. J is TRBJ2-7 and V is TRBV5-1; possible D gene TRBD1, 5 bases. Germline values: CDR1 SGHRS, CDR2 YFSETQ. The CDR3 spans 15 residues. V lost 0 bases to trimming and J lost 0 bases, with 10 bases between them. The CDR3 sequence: CASSLDATVSYEQYF. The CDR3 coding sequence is TGCGCCAGCAGCTTGGACGCGACAGTCTCCTACGAGCAGTACTTC.

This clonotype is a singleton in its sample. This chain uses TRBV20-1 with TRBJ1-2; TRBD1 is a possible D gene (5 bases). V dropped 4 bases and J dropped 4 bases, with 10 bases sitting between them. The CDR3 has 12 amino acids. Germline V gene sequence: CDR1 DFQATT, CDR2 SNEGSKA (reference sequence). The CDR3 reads CSATDRSYGYTF. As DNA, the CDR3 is TGCAGTGCTACAGACAGAAGCTATGGCTACACCTTC.

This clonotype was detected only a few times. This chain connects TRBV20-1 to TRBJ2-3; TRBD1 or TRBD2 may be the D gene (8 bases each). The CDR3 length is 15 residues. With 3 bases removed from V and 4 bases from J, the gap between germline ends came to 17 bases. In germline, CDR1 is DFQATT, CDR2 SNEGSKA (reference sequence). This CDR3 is CSASTGQGLADTQYF. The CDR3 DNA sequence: TGCAGTGCTAGTACCGGACAGGGACTAGCAGATACGCAGTATTTT.

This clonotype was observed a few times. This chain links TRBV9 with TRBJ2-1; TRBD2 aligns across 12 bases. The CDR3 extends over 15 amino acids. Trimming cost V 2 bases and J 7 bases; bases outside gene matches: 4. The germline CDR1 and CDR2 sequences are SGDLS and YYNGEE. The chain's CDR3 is CASSVGTSGFNEQFF. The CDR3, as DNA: TGTGCCAGCAGCGTGGGGACTAGCGGGTTTAATGAGCAGTTCTTC. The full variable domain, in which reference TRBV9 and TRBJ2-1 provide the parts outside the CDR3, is DSGVTQTPKHLITATGQRVTLRCSPRSGDLSVYWYQQSLDQGLQFLIQYYNGEERAKGNILERFSAQQFPDLHSELNLSSLELGDSALYFCASSVGTSGFNEQFFGPGTRLTVL.

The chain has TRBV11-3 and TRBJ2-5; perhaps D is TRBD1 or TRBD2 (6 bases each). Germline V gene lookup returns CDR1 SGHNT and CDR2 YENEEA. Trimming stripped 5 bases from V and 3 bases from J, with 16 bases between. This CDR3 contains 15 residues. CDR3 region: CASSKGGIGEETQYF. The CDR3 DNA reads TGTGCCAGCAGCAAAGGGGGGATCGGAGAAGAGACCCAGTACTTC.

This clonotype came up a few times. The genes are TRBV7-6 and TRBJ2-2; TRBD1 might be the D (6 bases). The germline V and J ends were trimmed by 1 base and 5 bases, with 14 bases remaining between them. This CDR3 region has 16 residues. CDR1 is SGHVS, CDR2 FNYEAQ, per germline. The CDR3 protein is CASSLDGGHGTGELFF. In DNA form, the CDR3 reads TGTGCCAGCAGCTTAGATGGGGGCCATGGTACCGGGGAGCTGTTTTTT.

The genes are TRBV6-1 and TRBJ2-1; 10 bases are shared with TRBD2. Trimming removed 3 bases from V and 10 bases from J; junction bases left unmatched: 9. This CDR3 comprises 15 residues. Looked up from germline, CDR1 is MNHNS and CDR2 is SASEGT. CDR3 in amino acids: CASSDQRGGLGEQFF. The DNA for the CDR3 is TGTGCCAGCAGTGACCAGCGGGGGGGCCTCGGGGAGCAGTTCTTC.

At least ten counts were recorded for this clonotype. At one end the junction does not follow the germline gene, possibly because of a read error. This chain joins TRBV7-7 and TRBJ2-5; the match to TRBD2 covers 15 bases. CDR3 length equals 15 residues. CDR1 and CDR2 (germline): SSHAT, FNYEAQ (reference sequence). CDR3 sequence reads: CASSLGLAGGETQYF. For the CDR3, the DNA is TGTGCTAGCAGCTTGGGACTAGCGGGGGGAGAGACCCAGTACTTC.

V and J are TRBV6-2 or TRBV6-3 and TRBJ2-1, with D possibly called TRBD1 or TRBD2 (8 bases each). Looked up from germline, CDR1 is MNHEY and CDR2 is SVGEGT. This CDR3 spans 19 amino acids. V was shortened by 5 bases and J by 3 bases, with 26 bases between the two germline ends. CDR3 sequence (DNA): TGTGCCAGCAGTGGACAGGGTTGGAAGGCGGGGGGACGCTACAATGAGCAGTTCTTC. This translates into CASSGQGWKAGGRYNEQFF.

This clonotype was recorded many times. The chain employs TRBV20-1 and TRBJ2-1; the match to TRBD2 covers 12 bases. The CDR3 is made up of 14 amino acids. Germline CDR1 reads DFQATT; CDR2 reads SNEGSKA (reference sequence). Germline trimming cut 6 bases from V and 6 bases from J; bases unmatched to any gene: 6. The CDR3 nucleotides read TGCAGTGCCAAGACTAGCGGGAGTGGCAATGAGCAGTTCTTC. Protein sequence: CSAKTSGSGNEQFF.

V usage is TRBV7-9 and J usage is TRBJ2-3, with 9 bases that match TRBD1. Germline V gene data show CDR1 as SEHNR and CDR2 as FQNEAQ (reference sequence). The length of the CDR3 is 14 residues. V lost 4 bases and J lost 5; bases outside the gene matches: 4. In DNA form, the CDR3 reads TGTGCCAGCAGCTACCGGGACAGGGTAGATACGCAGTATTTT. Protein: CASSYRDRVDTQYF. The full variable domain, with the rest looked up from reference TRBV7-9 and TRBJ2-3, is DTGVSQNPRHKITKRGQNVTFRCDPISEHNRLYWYRQTLGQGPEFLTYFQNEAQLEKSRLLSDRFSAERPKGSFSTLEIQRTEQGDSAMYLCASSYRDRVDTQYFGPGTRLTVL.

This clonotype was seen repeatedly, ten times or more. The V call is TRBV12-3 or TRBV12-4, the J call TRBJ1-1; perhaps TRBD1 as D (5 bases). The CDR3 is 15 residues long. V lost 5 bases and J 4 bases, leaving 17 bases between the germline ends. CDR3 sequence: CASSAVGGAGTEAFF. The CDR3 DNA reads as TGTGCCAGCAGTGCTGTGGGAGGGGCTGGCACTGAAGCTTTCTTT.

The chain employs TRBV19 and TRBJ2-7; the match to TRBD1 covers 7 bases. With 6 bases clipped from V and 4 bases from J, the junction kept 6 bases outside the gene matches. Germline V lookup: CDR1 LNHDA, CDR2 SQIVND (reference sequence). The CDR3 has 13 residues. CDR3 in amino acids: CASREQGDYEQYF. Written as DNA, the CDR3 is TGTGCCAGTAGGGAGCAGGGGGATTACGAGCAGTACTTC. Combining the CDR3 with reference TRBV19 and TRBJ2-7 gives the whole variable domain DGGITQSPKYLFRKEGQNVTLSCEQNLNHDAMYWYRQDPGQGLRLIYYSQIVNDFQKGDIAEGYSVSREKKESFPLTVTSAQKNPTAFYLCASREQGDYEQYFGPGTRLTVT.